A selection of T cell receptor beta chains follows, all from one sample in a study of T cells in Graves' hyperthyroidism and ophthalmopathy. TCRdb used MiXCR to reprocess the multiplex PCR reads, holding one entry per CDR3 protein. The sample yields 530,000 or so distinct CDR3 sequences, around 45% seen once. Sequencing was done on a sample of peripheral blood or thyroid tissue (not recorded which). The source of these receptors is a woman aged 18-29 years with Graves' hyperthyroidism. The CDR3 runs from the conserved cysteine through the conserved F or W. The D gene is left open where the match is weak. Clone sizes are given selectively: once, few, many, or a class where the clone is expanded.

V gene: TRBV20-1; J gene: TRBJ1-2; clone size: NA; D gene: TRBD1; CDR3 DNA: TGCAGTGCTAGAGTGTCGACAGGGGCGCTCTATGGCTACACCTTC; CDR3 protein: CSARVSTGALYGYTF
V gene: TRBV20-1; J gene: TRBJ2-5; clone size: NA; D gene: NA; CDR3 DNA: TGCAGTGCTAGAGGGACCCAAGAGACCCAGTACTTC; CDR3 protein: CSARGTQETQYF
V gene: TRBV20-1; J gene: TRBJ2-5; clone size: NA; D gene: NA; CDR3 DNA: TGCAGTGCTAGAGGGGGACTTTTAGAGACCCAGTACTTC; CDR3 protein: CSARGGLLETQYF
V gene: TRBV13; J gene: TRBJ1-5; clone size: many; D gene: NA; CDR3 DNA: TGTGCCAGCAGCCCAGGGAGAGAGAGCAATCAGCCCCAGCATTTT; CDR3 protein: CASSPGRESNQPQHF
V gene: TRBV6-6; J gene: TRBJ1-3; clone size: NA; D gene: NA; CDR3 DNA: TGTGCCAGCAGCACCATCTCGGGTGCTGGAAACACCATATATTTT; CDR3 protein: CASSTISGAGNTIYF
V gene: TRBV19; J gene: TRBJ2-7; clone size: NA; D gene: TRBD2; CDR3 DNA: TGTGCCAGTAGTATAGTAGGCGGGAGGGCCGCCGGGGAGCAGTACTTC; CDR3 protein: CASSIVGGRAAGEQYF
V gene: TRBV19; J gene: TRBJ2-7; clone size: many; D gene: NA; CDR3 DNA: TGTGCCAGTAGTAAACAACTCGGCGAGCAGTACTTC; CDR3 protein: CASSKQLGEQYF
V gene: TRBV9; J gene: TRBJ2-5; clone size: NA; D gene: TRBD2; CDR3 DNA: TGTGCCAGCAGCGTAGTCGCTAGCGGGAGAAAAGAGACCCAGTACTTC; CDR3 protein: CASSVVASGRKETQYF
V gene: TRBV5-8; J gene: TRBJ2-7; clone size: many; D gene: TRBD1; CDR3 DNA: TGTGCCAGCAGCCCGGACAGGGCCTTCTACGAGCAGTACTTC; CDR3 protein: CASSPDRAFYEQYF
V gene: TRBV19; J gene: TRBJ2-2; clone size: few; D gene: TRBD2; CDR3 DNA: TGTGCCAGTAGTATCTTTCTAGCGGGTAAAGGGACCGGGGAGCTGTTTTTT; CDR3 protein: CASSIFLAGKGTGELFF
V gene: TRBV12-3/TRBV12-4; J gene: TRBJ1-2; clone size: NA; D gene: NA; CDR3 DNA: TGTGCCAGCAGCCCCACGAGGGGCCGGGGCTACACCTTC; CDR3 protein: CASSPTRGRGYTF
V gene: TRBV3-1; J gene: TRBJ1-5; clone size: many; D gene: NA; CDR3 DNA: TGTGCCAGCAGCCAACGCAACGCAAACAATCAGCCCCAGCATTTT; CDR3 protein: CASSQRNANNQPQHF
V gene: TRBV24-1; J gene: TRBJ2-7; clone size: many; D gene: NA; CDR3 DNA: TGTGCCACCAGTCAAAGCGGAAGCTCCTACGAGCAGTACTTC; CDR3 protein: CATSQSGSSYEQYF
V gene: TRBV30; J gene: TRBJ2-7; clone size: NA; D gene: NA; CDR3 DNA: TGTGCCTGGGAGGGGCGCTACGAGCAGTACTTC; CDR3 protein: CAWEGRYEQYF
V gene: TRBV20-1; J gene: TRBJ2-5; clone size: many; D gene: NA; CDR3 DNA: TGCAGTGCTAGAGATCAGGCGGCTTCTCGAGAGACCCAGTACTTC; CDR3 protein: CSARDQAASRETQYF
V gene: TRBV7-2; J gene: TRBJ2-3; clone size: many; D gene: NA; CDR3 DNA: TGTGCCAGCAGCCCACCAGGAGATACGCAGTATTTT; CDR3 protein: CASSPPGDTQYF
V gene: TRBV6-5; J gene: TRBJ1-5; clone size: many; D gene: NA; CDR3 DNA: TGTGCCAGCAGTCCCAACAGGGCTGACAATCAGCCCCAGCATTTT; CDR3 protein: CASSPNRADNQPQHF
V gene: TRBV20-1; J gene: TRBJ2-7; clone size: many; D gene: NA; CDR3 DNA: TGCAGTGCTAGCGGCGAGGGCATCAAACAGTACTTC; CDR3 protein: CSASGEGIKQYF
V gene: TRBV24-1; J gene: TRBJ2-7; clone size: NA; D gene: TRBD1; CDR3 DNA: TGTGCCACCAGTGAGTATGGGACAGGAGATTACTACGAGCAGTACTTC; CDR3 protein: CATSEYGTGDYYEQYF
V gene: TRBV4-1; J gene: TRBJ2-7; clone size: many; D gene: TRBD1; CDR3 DNA: TGCGCCAGCAGGGGGACAGGGGACTACGAGCAGTACTTC; CDR3 protein: CASRGTGDYEQYF
V gene: TRBV5-4; J gene: TRBJ2-5; clone size: few; D gene: NA; CDR3 DNA: TGTGCCAGCAGCTTTGATCCGGGGCAAGAGACCCAGTACTTC; CDR3 protein: CASSFDPGQETQYF
V gene: TRBV3-1; J gene: TRBJ1-3; clone size: NA; D gene: NA; CDR3 DNA: TGTGCCAGCAGCCCGGACAGACTCTCTGGAAACACCATATATTTT; CDR3 protein: CASSPDRLSGNTIYF
V gene: TRBV12-3/TRBV12-4; J gene: TRBJ1-4; clone size: NA; D gene: NA; CDR3 DNA: TGTGCCAGCAGTTTTGGGACAAGTTCAACTAATGAAAAACTGTTTTTT; CDR3 protein: CASSFGTSSTNEKLFF
V gene: TRBV15; J gene: TRBJ2-1; clone size: NA; D gene: NA; CDR3 DNA: TGTGCCACCAGCAGATCTACGGGAGTTAGAGAGCAGTTCTTC; CDR3 protein: CATSRSTGVREQFF
V gene: TRBV2; J gene: TRBJ2-7; clone size: NA; D gene: TRBD1; CDR3 DNA: TGTGCCAGCAGTGCTCACCCGGACAGGGCCACCTACGAGCAGTACTTC; CDR3 protein: CASSAHPDRATYEQYF
V gene: TRBV9; J gene: TRBJ2-5; clone size: many; D gene: TRBD2; CDR3 DNA: TGTGCCAGCAGCGTAGAGAAGGACTCCGGGACTAGCGGGGAGACCCAGTACTTC; CDR3 protein: CASSVEKDSGTSGETQYF
V gene: TRBV19; J gene: TRBJ2-7; clone size: NA; D gene: TRBD1; CDR3 DNA: TGTGCCAGTAGTCCAGCCGGGACAGGCTCCTACGAGCAGTACTTC; CDR3 protein: CASSPAGTGSYEQYF
V gene: TRBV7-9; J gene: TRBJ2-5; clone size: NA; D gene: NA; CDR3 DNA: TGTGCCAGCAGCTTCGGCGGCGGCGAGGGTGGCGAGACCCAGTACTTC; CDR3 protein: CASSFGGGEGGETQYF
V gene: TRBV29-1; J gene: TRBJ1-5; clone size: NA; D gene: NA; CDR3 DNA: TGCAGCGTTGATGGTGGGAAGGGGCGCAATCAGCCCCAGCATTTT; CDR3 protein: CSVDGGKGRNQPQHF
V gene: TRBV29-1; J gene: TRBJ2-7; clone size: once; D gene: TRBD1; CDR3 DNA: TGCAGCACCCGGACAGGGAGCTACGAGCAGTACTTC; CDR3 protein: CSTRTGSYEQYF
V gene: TRBV7-8; J gene: TRBJ1-2; clone size: NA; D gene: TRBD1; CDR3 DNA: TGTGCCAGCAGCGCTAGACAGGGGAACTATGGCTACACCTTC; CDR3 protein: CASSARQGNYGYTF
V gene: TRBV29-1; J gene: TRBJ2-7; clone size: NA; D gene: NA; CDR3 DNA: TGCAGATTGGGGCCTAGCTCCTACGAGCAGTACTTC; CDR3 protein: CRLGPSSYEQYF
V gene: TRBV27; J gene: TRBJ1-1; clone size: many; D gene: NA; CDR3 DNA: TGTGCCAGCAGTTTATCGCGGGGGCCCACTGAAGCTTTCTTT; CDR3 protein: CASSLSRGPTEAFF
V gene: TRBV24-1; J gene: TRBJ1-1; clone size: NA; D gene: NA; CDR3 DNA: TGTGCCACCAGTGACGGGAGGGGCAACACTGAAGCTTTCTTT; CDR3 protein: CATSDGRGNTEAFF
V gene: TRBV7-6; J gene: TRBJ1-1; clone size: NA; D gene: NA; CDR3 DNA: TGTGCCAGCAGCCTTGGGACCAGAAGGAACACTGAAGCTTTCTTT; CDR3 protein: CASSLGTRRNTEAFF
V gene: TRBV27; J gene: TRBJ1-2; clone size: many; D gene: NA; CDR3 DNA: TGTGCCAGCAGCGACAGTATCTATGGCTACACCTTC; CDR3 protein: CASSDSIYGYTF
V gene: TRBV15; J gene: TRBJ1-5; clone size: many; D gene: NA; CDR3 DNA: TGTGCCACCAGGAGGGAGGTGAAAGGCGGTGGAGCCCAGCATTTT; CDR3 protein: CATRREVKGGGAQHF
V gene: TRBV11-3; J gene: TRBJ2-7; clone size: many; D gene: NA; CDR3 DNA: TGTGCCAGCAGCTTCGCTGAGCGCTACGAGCAGTACTTC; CDR3 protein: CASSFAERYEQYF
V gene: TRBV29-1; J gene: TRBJ1-2; clone size: many; D gene: NA; CDR3 DNA: TGCAGCGTTGAAACTTATGGCTACACCTTC; CDR3 protein: CSVETYGYTF
V gene: TRBV20-1; J gene: TRBJ2-5; clone size: NA; D gene: NA; CDR3 DNA: TGCAGTGCTAGGAGGGAAGGCGAGTGGGAGACCCAGTACTTC; CDR3 protein: CSARREGEWETQYF
V gene: TRBV7-2; J gene: TRBJ1-2; clone size: NA; D gene: NA; CDR3 DNA: TGTGCCAGCAGTCGATCGACGGGAAACTATGGCTACACCTTC; CDR3 protein: CASSRSTGNYGYTF
V gene: TRBV5-5; J gene: TRBJ2-7; clone size: many; D gene: NA; CDR3 DNA: TGTGCCAGCAGGTCAGGGCACTCCTACGAGCAGTACTTC; CDR3 protein: CASRSGHSYEQYF
V gene: TRBV20-1; J gene: TRBJ1-1; clone size: many; D gene: NA; CDR3 DNA: TGCAGTGCTAGCCTAACTATGAACACTGAAGCTTTCTTT; CDR3 protein: CSASLTMNTEAFF
V gene: TRBV29-1; J gene: TRBJ1-5; clone size: NA; D gene: NA; CDR3 DNA: TGCAGCCGAACCCAGGGTGTTCAGCCCCAGCATTTT; CDR3 protein: CSRTQGVQPQHF
V gene: TRBV7-9; J gene: TRBJ1-4; clone size: NA; D gene: NA; CDR3 DNA: TGTGCCAGCAGCCCGTTCCTGGACGCTAAGGAAAAACTGTTTTTT; CDR3 protein: CASSPFLDAKEKLFF
V gene: TRBV7-9; J gene: TRBJ1-6; clone size: NA; D gene: NA; CDR3 DNA: TGTGCCAGCAGCCTAGAGCTAGCGGGGTTAGGTTCACCCCTCCACTTT; CDR3 protein: CASSLELAGLGSPLHF
V gene: TRBV6-5; J gene: TRBJ1-1; clone size: many; D gene: NA; CDR3 DNA: TGTGCCAGCAGCCTCAGGAGGACATGGGGGAACACTGAAGCTTTCTTT; CDR3 protein: CASSLRRTWGNTEAFF
V gene: TRBV20-1; J gene: TRBJ1-5; clone size: NA; D gene: TRBD1; CDR3 DNA: TGCAGTGCTAGAAGGACCGACAGGGATGGCAATCAGCCCCAGCATTTT; CDR3 protein: CSARRTDRDGNQPQHF
V gene: TRBV29-1; J gene: TRBJ1-3; clone size: NA; D gene: NA; CDR3 DNA: TGCAGCGTTGAGTGGACAGGAAACACCATATATTTT; CDR3 protein: CSVEWTGNTIYF
V gene: TRBV15; J gene: TRBJ2-3; clone size: few; D gene: NA; CDR3 DNA: TGTGCCACCAGCAGAGATCATTGGCGAATTTGGGGCGCGGATACGCAGTATTTT; CDR3 protein: CATSRDHWRIWGADTQYF
V gene: TRBV4-2; J gene: TRBJ2-7; clone size: NA; D gene: TRBD1; CDR3 DNA: TGTGCCAGCAGCCAGGCTCGGACAGGGGCCGAGCAGTACTTC; CDR3 protein: CASSQARTGAEQYF